These T cell receptor beta chains were read from a single sample in a study of T cells in narcolepsy. TCRdb's table, derived via immunoSEQ multiplex PCR, lists solely in-frame clones and lacks some. The data contain tens of thousands of clones, almost 80% of them singletons. The sample comprised memory (CD45RA-) CD4+ T cells from blood. These receptors were obtained from a human donor in good health. Both conserved end residues are part of each CDR3. The D gene is left open where the match is weak. Expanded clones get a size class; other rows say once, few or many, or leave the size out.

D gene	J gene	clone size	V gene	CDR3 DNA	CDR3 protein
TRBD1	TRBJ1-2	-	TRBV27	TGTGCCAGCAGTTTAAGCAGACAGGGGGCGGGCTACACCTTC	CASSLSRQGAGYTF
TRBD2	TRBJ2-1	-	TRBV27	TGTGCCACCGGGACTAGATCCAATGAGCAGTTCTTC	CATGTRSNEQFF
-	TRBJ2-7	-	TRBV15	TGTGCCACCAGCAGAAACTCGGGCGGCGAGCAGTACTTC	CATSRNSGGEQYF
-	TRBJ1-1	-	TRBV11-2	TGTGCCAGCAGCTTTCAGAGGAACACTGAAGCTTTCTTT	CASSFQRNTEAFF
TRBD1	TRBJ2-7	-	TRBV10-1	TGCGCCAGCAGTGACCCAGGGACAGGGAGGTACGAGCAGTACTTC	CASSDPGTGRYEQYF
TRBD2	TRBJ2-3	-	TRBV11-2	TGTGCCAGCAGCTTAGGAACCGGGAGGGCCTCAGATACGCAGTATTTT	CASSLGTGRASDTQYF
-	TRBJ2-3	once	TRBV6-1	TGTGCCAGCAGGGCTCGTCGGAGTGGGCAGTATTTT	CASRARRSGQYF
TRBD1	TRBJ1-4	-	TRBV19	TGTGCCAGTTCCGTCGGGACAGGGGACGAAAAACTGTTTTTT	CASSVGTGDEKLFF
-	TRBJ2-1	-	TRBV6-4	TGTGCCAGCAGTGTCGCGGGACATCCCGGGGAAGAGCAGTTCTTC	CASSVAGHPGEEQFF
-	TRBJ1-1	once	TRBV4-1	TGCGCCAGCAGCCAGGCCGGGACCCCAGGACGGGGGAACACTGAAGCTTTCTTT	CASSQAGTPGRGNTEAFF
-	TRBJ2-6	few	TRBV7-8	TGTGCCAGCAGCTTCGCGGCTGGGGCCAACGTCCTGACTTTC	CASSFAAGANVLTF
-	TRBJ2-1	-	TRBV14	TGTGCCAGCAGCTTCTTGCGGGCCGACTACAATGAGCAGTTCTTC	CASSFLRADYNEQFF
TRBD1	TRBJ1-6	once	TRBV30	TGTGCCTGGCAAGGGACAGGGTTTGCACCCCTCCACTTT	CAWQGTGFAPLHF
-	TRBJ1-3	-	TRBV27	TGTGCCAGCAGTTTCCAACCCTCTGGAAACACCATATATTTT	CASSFQPSGNTIYF
-	TRBJ2-1	-	TRBV19	TGTGCCAGTAGTGGCGGGGGCCCACGAGTGAATGAGCAGTTCTTC	CASSGGGPRVNEQFF
-	TRBJ1-1	-	TRBV6-6	TGTGCCAGCAGATCCCAGGCCTCGAACACTGAAGCTTTCTTT	CASRSQASNTEAFF
-	TRBJ2-1	-	TRBV27	TGTGCCAGCAGTTTTTTGTTTGCGGGATCTCCGAGCTCCTACAATGAGCAGTTCTTC	CASSFLFAGSPSSYNEQFF
-	TRBJ1-2	-	TRBV5-1	TGCGCCAGCAGCAAGACAGGTGGTGGTGGCTATGGCTACACCTTC	CASSKTGGGGYGYTF
-	TRBJ2-1	-	TRBV5-1	TGCGCCAGCAGCTCGAGGGACGGAAGCTCCTACAATGAGCAGTTCTTC	CASSSRDGSSYNEQFF
-	TRBJ1-5	-	TRBV6-5	TGTGCCAGCAGAGTATACCAGCCCCAGCATTTT	CASRVYQPQHF
-	TRBJ2-3	-	TRBV25-1	TGTGCCAGCACCCCCAATCTCAGCACAGATACGCAGTATTTT	CASTPNLSTDTQYF
-	TRBJ1-1	-	TRBV9	TGTGCCAGCAGCACGGGGGGGACACTGAACACTGAAGCTTTCTTT	CASSTGGTLNTEAFF
-	TRBJ2-4	-	TRBV5-1	TGCGCCAGCAGCTTGGCCGGCACCCAGGGTAACATTCAGTACTTC	CASSLAGTQGNIQYF
-	TRBJ1-5	-	TRBV30	TGTGCCTGGAGTGCGGGAATCAATCAGCCCCAGCATTTT	CAWSAGINQPQHF
-	TRBJ2-7	-	TRBV11-3	TGTGCCAGCAGCCCAGGCGGGACCCGCTACGAGCAGTACTTC	CASSPGGTRYEQYF
TRBD1	TRBJ2-5	-	TRBV18	TGTGCCAGCTCACCACGACAGGGGGATCAAGAGACCCAGTACTTC	CASSPRQGDQETQYF
-	TRBJ1-2	once	TRBV5-6	TGTGCCAGCAGTATTACGGGAGCTAACTATGGCTACACCTTC	CASSITGANYGYTF
-	TRBJ1-1	-	TRBV11-2	TGTGCCAGCAGCTTAGGGCAATTAACTGAAGCTTTCTTT	CASSLGQLTEAFF
TRBD1	TRBJ2-5	few	TRBV15	TGTGCCACCAGCAAGGGGGGACAGGGGACCCAAGAGACCCAGTACTTC	CATSKGGQGTQETQYF
-	TRBJ2-5	-	TRBV7-2	TGTGCCAGCAGCTTGGGGCTTCAAGAGACCCAGTACTTC	CASSLGLQETQYF
-	TRBJ1-5	-	TRBV6-1	TGTGCCAGCAGTGGAGTTTTAGGAGATCAGCCCCAGCATTTT	CASSGVLGDQPQHF
TRBD1	TRBJ1-5	-	TRBV5-4	TGTGCCAGCAGCTCGACAGGGACAAATCAGCCCCAGCATTTT	CASSSTGTNQPQHF
TRBD2	TRBJ2-3	-	TRBV5-4	TGTGCCAGCAGCTTGGTCGGCGGGCGGGAGCGGACAGATACGCAGTATTTT	CASSLVGGRERTDTQYF
TRBD1	TRBJ2-1	-	TRBV11-2	TGTGCCAGCAGCCCGGGACAGACCTCCTACAATGAGCAGTTCTTC	CASSPGQTSYNEQFF
-	TRBJ1-5	-	TRBV5-8	TGTGCCAGCAGCTTGTACGGTCAGCCCCAGCATTTT	CASSLYGQPQHF
-	TRBJ1-1	once	TRBV6-1	TGTGCCAGCAGTGAACCGGGATTGAGCACTGAAGCTTTCTTT	CASSEPGLSTEAFF
-	TRBJ2-1	-	TRBV9	TGTGCCAGCAGCGTAGGGAGTGGGCTCGGGGAGCAGTTCTTC	CASSVGSGLGEQFF
TRBD1	TRBJ1-2	once	TRBV19	TGTGCCAGTAGTATAAGGACAGGGGGCTATGGCTACACCTTC	CASSIRTGGYGYTF
TRBD1	TRBJ1-5	few	TRBV19	TGTGCCAGTAGTATCGCTGGACAGGGGTCCTATCAGCCCCAGCATTTT	CASSIAGQGSYQPQHF
TRBD1	TRBJ1-5	-	TRBV5-6	TGTGCCAGCAGCTTGGCCGGACAGGCGGGCAATCAGCCCCAGCATTTT	CASSLAGQAGNQPQHF
-	TRBJ1-4	-	TRBV2	TGTGCCAGCAGTGTTACAGAGCTACTTGAAAAACTGTTTTTT	CASSVTELLEKLFF
-	TRBJ2-2	-	TRBV21-1	TGTGCCAGCAGCAAAGGGCCGAACACCGGGGAGCTGTTTTTT	CASSKGPNTGELFF
-	TRBJ1-4	-	TRBV30	TGTGCCTGGAGCCGAACACGGGGAAAACTGTTTTTT	CAWSRTRGKLFF
-	TRBJ2-7	-	TRBV5-6	TGTGCCAGCAGCCTGAACATATTGTCCGAGCAGTACTTC	CASSLNILSEQYF
-	TRBJ1-2	-	TRBV5-6	TGTGCCAGCAGCCAGGCGCGGGAGCGAGGCTACACCTTC	CASSQARERGYTF